The 6 T cell receptor beta chains listed next were all sequenced from one sample in a study of blood T cell repertoires in COVID-19. Using immunoSEQ multiplex PCR, the repertoire was profiled, and TCRdb retains in-frame clones only, with some absent. The data hold 200,000 to 250,000 clones, with approximately 90% observed a single time. The sequenced sample consisted of PBMCs or T cells enriched from blood (not recorded which). These receptors were collected from a woman in her 30s who had recovered from COVID-19.

The V call is TRBV30, the J call TRBJ2-7, with 13 bases lining up with TRBD2. Germline loops: CDR1 GTSNPN, CDR2 SVGIG (reference sequence). CDR3 length equals 16 residues. The J segment lost 6 bases and the V segment lost 1 base, leaving 9 bases of the junction unmatched. The CDR3 DNA sequence: TGTGCCTGGAGTGGAGGACTAGCGGGAGATAGTGTCGAGCAGTACTTC. It specifies CAWSGGLAGDSVEQYF.

V usage is TRBV7-2 and J usage is TRBJ2-3, with D possibly TRBD2 on 6 matching bases. The CDR3 consists of 14 residues. CDR1 is SGHTA and CDR2 is FQGNSA in the germline V gene. The V end was cut by 1 base, the J end by 7 bases, with 12 bases between. The CDR3 DNA reads as TGTGCCAGCAGCTTAGTCCCGGAGGGTAATACGCAGTATTTT. This sequence encodes CASSLVPEGNTQYF. The entire variable domain, with the rest obtained from reference TRBV7-2 and TRBJ2-3, is as follows: GAGVSQSPSNKVTEKGKDVELRCDPISGHTALYWYRQSLGQGLEFLIYFQGNSAPDKSGLPSDRFSAERTGGSVSTLTIQRTQQEDSAVYLCASSLVPEGNTQYFGPGTRLTVL.

This clone was seen just once. The chain recombines TRBV7-9 with TRBJ1-2; D gene ambiguous. Germline V gene lookup returns CDR1 SEHNR and CDR2 FQNEAQ (reference sequence). Trimming stripped 5 bases from V and 4 bases from J, with 5 bases between. The CDR3 spans 11 residues. The CDR3 reads CASSLAYGYTF. The CDR3 DNA follows: TGTGCCAGCAGCCTGGCCTATGGCTACACCTTC.

The J gene is TRBJ2-1, the V gene TRBV12-5; TRBD2 aligns across 10 bases. Germline CDR1 and CDR2: LGHNT and FRNRAP. Trimming removed 6 bases from V and 8 bases from J; junction bases left unmatched: 10. The CDR3 sequence is 15 residues long. The DNA for the CDR3 is TGTGCTAGTGGGGACCAGCGGGAGGGCCCAGATGAGCAGTTCTTC. Translation gives CASGDQREGPDEQFF.

CDR3 residues: CAWSVSRDTEAFF. In DNA form, the CDR3 reads TGTGCCTGGAGTGTAAGCAGGGACACTGAAGCTTTCTTT. The gene calls are TRBV30 and TRBJ1-1, with D maybe TRBD1 (5 bases). Germline V gives CDR1 GTSNPN, CDR2 SVGIG (reference sequence). CDR3 length equals 13 residues. Trimming cost V 0 bases and J 3 bases, with 8 bases left between them.

The chain carries TRBV4-3 and TRBJ1-4; a weak D match, TRBD1 (6 bases). The ends were cut back, 4 bases at V and 6 bases at J, with 9 bases in the middle. The CDR3 runs 13 residues. Germline V gene data show CDR1 as LGHNA and CDR2 as YSLEER. Here the CDR3 DNA reads TGCGCCAGCAGCCTCAGACAGGATGAAAAACTGTTTTTT. It encodes CASSLRQDEKLFF.